This note documents a single T cell receptor (beta chain) sequence. Its target is not known. The sample belongs to a study of long-term antiretroviral therapy in people with HIV. Sequencing used immunoSEQ v3.0 at survey level. The repertoire was sequenced with immunoSEQ multiplex PCR; TCRdb's copy has only in-frame clones and lacks some. The table records 20,000 to 30,000 clones, around three quarters of them present only once. Findings of the study overall: Controls had broader CDR3 length ranges than HIV repertoires did.

The V end was cut by 6 bases, the J end by 5 bases, with 12 bases between. This CDR3 is 13 amino acids long. Germline CDR1 SNHLY, CDR2 FYNNEI. Source: unsorted PBMCs, taken 1.2 years after starting antiretroviral therapy. The J gene is TRBJ2-3, the V gene TRBV2, with D unclear. The clonotype originates from a middle-aged woman with HIV. CDR3 coding DNA: TGTGCCAGCAGCGACGGGCGTGGAGATACGCAGTATTTT. Translation gives CASSDGRGDTQYF.